A single TCR beta chain is shown here with its context. The sample belongs to a study of blood T cell repertoires in COVID-19. Turning to the study itself: The United States, Italy and Spain provided the acute and convalescent COVID-19 samples.

The authors' processing: How many nucleated cells were present was estimated from reference gene primer amplification. Produced via immunoSEQ multiplex PCR; TCRdb's table is partial and in-frame only. V, J and clone size were drawn from that table, and D and trimming were deduced from the DNA. The table lists 200,000 to 250,000 clones, 89% of them singletons. The CDR3 runs 15 residues. V lost 7 bases to trimming and J lost 6 bases, with 21 bases between them. Per germline, CDR1 SNHLY and CDR2 FYNNEI. The sequenced sample consisted of peripheral blood. The sequence was collected from a woman in her 40s with acute or convalescent COVID-19. The gene calls are TRBV2 and TRBJ1-1; the D is unclear. CDR3 nucleotide sequence: TGTGCCAGCACTCAGACTGTTGCGGTAAGGCCTGAAGCTTTCTTT. This codes for CASTQTVAVRPEAFF.